The clone carrying this T cell receptor beta chain was found many times. Antigen specificity is unknown. The record originates from a study of T-cell memory formation after mild COVID-19. In the study overall: Clustering of TCRs was largely donor specific. Study observations and caveats: SARS-CoV-2 specificity of second-wave clones peaking day 37 was unconfirmed. Clones that contracted from day 15 to 85 were balanced CD4/CD8, while later expanders leaned CD4+.

This CDR3 comprises 14 residues. The germline gives CDR1 KGHSH, CDR2 LQKENI. The trim removed 6 bases at V and 5 bases at J, leaving 3 bases unmatched. MiXCR, applied by TCRdb to the 5' RACE reads, yields one record per CDR3 protein. The sample shows about 160,000 distinct CDR3 sequences, around a third of them seen only once. The J gene is TRBJ1-4, the V gene TRBV18; the match to TRBD1 covers 10 bases. Source material: PBMCs or a T cell subset sorted from them (not recorded which). The source of this sequence is an adult woman who had mild COVID-19 (a few samples of this study predate the infection). Cell type and time point are not known. CDR3 bases: TGTGCCAGCTCGCCGGGACAGGGGAATGAAAAACTGTTTTTT. This sequence encodes CASSPGQGNEKLFF. Drawing the rest from reference TRBV18 and TRBJ1-4, the complete variable domain is NAGVMQNPRHLVRRRGQEARLRCSPMKGHSHVYWYRQLPEEGLKFMVYLQKENIIDESGMPKERFSAEFPKEGPSILRIQQVVRGDSAAYFCASSPGQGNEKLFFGSGTQLSVL.